This entry lists 8 T cell receptor beta chains sequenced from one sample in a study of blood T cell repertoires in COVID-19 (dated by TCRdb to the early 2020s). Library preparation was by the immunoSEQ multiplex PCR assay. The table comes from immuneACCESS by way of TCRdb, which keeps in-frame sequences with V and J called. Part of the clones is missing from these tables; in studies checked, under half for an unresolved V gene and the rest for unknown reasons. The table for this sample lists hundreds of thousands of clones; approximately 83% of them were counted only once. The top ten clones comprise roughly 9.8% of the sample. Sequences were obtained from peripheral blood. The receptors here all came from a man older than 75 with acute or convalescent COVID-19.

This chain uses TRBV3-1 (or the pseudogene TRBV3-2) with TRBJ2-7; 7 nucleotides match TRBD2. The CDR3 length is 16 residues. Germline V gene sequence: CDR1 LGHDT, CDR2 YNNKEL (reference sequence). J gave up 4 bases and V 4 bases, and 13 bases lay outside the gene matches. As DNA, the CDR3 is TGTGCCAGCAGCCCTTGGAGCGGGATGGAAAGTTACGAGCAGTACTTC. Protein sequence: CASSPWSGMESYEQYF.

This clone showed up just once. The chain carries TRBV28 and TRBJ1-6; D ambiguous. The germline V gene has CDR1 MDHEN and CDR2 SYDVKM. The CDR3 is made up of 14 amino acids. V was pared by 2 bases and J by 6 bases, with 8 bases between. The CDR3 region is CASSLSQVNSPLHF. Written as DNA, the CDR3 is TGTGCCAGCAGTTTAAGTCAGGTTAATTCACCCCTCCACTTT.

The chain's CDR3 is CASSGDRDSPLHF. CDR3 DNA sequence: TGTGCCAGTAGTGGGGACAGGGATTCACCCCTCCACTTT. The chain recombines TRBV19 with TRBJ1-6, with 9 bases matching TRBD1. The germline gives CDR1 LNHDA, CDR2 SQIVND (reference sequence). This CDR3 is 13 amino acids long. The V segment lost 5 bases and the J segment 8 bases; nucleotides outside the gene matches: 1.

The V call is TRBV27, the J call TRBJ1-3, with D maybe TRBD1 (5 bases). The V end lost 4 bases, the J end lost 2 bases, and 15 bases lay between the germline ends. The CDR3 loop spans 16 amino acids. CDR1 and CDR2 (germline): MNHEY, SMNVEV (reference sequence). As DNA, the CDR3 is TGTGCCAGCAGTTCCGGGGGGTACGGAGCTGGAAACACCATATATTTT. This encodes CASSSGGYGAGNTIYF.

The rearrangement joins TRBV3-1 (or the pseudogene TRBV3-2) to TRBJ1-4; D is unclear. The germline V gene encodes CDR1 LGHDT and CDR2 YNNKEL (reference sequence). The CDR3 is 18 amino acids. V shed 3 bases and J shed 0 bases, with 17 bases lying between them. In DNA, the CDR3 is TGTGCCAGCAGCCACGCAAGGAACCCAGGTTCAACTAATGAAAAACTGTTTTTT. This encodes CASSHARNPGSTNEKLFF.

For this clone: The germline gene is not matched at one end of the junction; a read error may be the cause. The chain has TRBV19 and TRBJ1-2, with TRBD1 matching 7 bases. There are 15 residues in the CDR3. Germline-derived CDR1 and CDR2 are LNHDA and SQIVND (reference sequence). Here the CDR3 DNA reads TGTGCCAGTAATGATCTGAGGGGGCAGGACTACGGCTACACCTTC. Its translation is CASNDLRGQDYGYTF.

The chain employs TRBV24-1 and TRBJ1-2; D possibly corresponds to TRBD1 (6 bases). Germline CDR1 and CDR2: KGHDR and SFDVKD. V dropped 3 bases and J dropped 2 bases, with 9 bases sitting between them. This CDR3 is 14 amino acids long. The chain's CDR3 is CATSDPGQNYGYTF. The CDR3 region has the DNA TGTGCCACCAGTGATCCCGGACAGAACTATGGCTACACCTTC.

This sequence joins TRBV18 and TRBJ2-7; the match to TRBD1 covers 8 bases. Germline V CDR1 and CDR2: KGHSH, LQKENI. Trimming took 5 bases from V and 6 from J; bases not matched to a gene: 3. CDR3 length equals 12 residues. Written as DNA, the CDR3 is TGTGCCAGCTCATCCGACAGGGGCGAGCAGTACTTC. This sequence encodes CASSSDRGEQYF.